This record concerns one T cell receptor (beta chain) sequence. Original analysis: The assay estimated nucleated cells by amplifying reference gene primers. Produced via immunoSEQ multiplex PCR; TCRdb's table is partial and in-frame only. The DNA gave D and trimming, while V, J and clone size come from that table. The sample lists some 180,000 clones, around 85% occurring once. Germline values: CDR1 LGHDT, CDR2 YNNKEL (reference sequence). Germline trimming cut 1 base from V and 4 bases from J; bases unmatched to any gene: 1. The CDR3 is made up of 15 amino acids. The sample originates from a study of blood T cell repertoires in COVID-19. Study in general: Acute and convalescent COVID-19 samples came from the United States, Italy and Spain. PBMCs, B-cell-depleted T cells, or T cells were the source of the cDNA or gDNA that made up the material.

The J gene is TRBJ1-6, the V gene TRBV3-1 (or the pseudogene TRBV3-2); 7 bases line up with TRBD1. Sequenced sample: peripheral blood. The receptor's source is a man between 65 and 85 years old with active or convalescent COVID-19. The CDR3 reads CASSQGGQYNSPLHF. CDR3 nucleotides: TGTGCCAGCAGCCAAGGGGGACAGTATAATTCACCCCTCCACTTT.